Listed here are 28 T cell receptor beta chains from one sample, sequenced in a study of T cells in Graves' hyperthyroidism and ophthalmopathy. Using RNA transcripts as the source, TCR beta CDR3 regions were amplified. First-round RT-PCR with HTBI primers amplified the TCR CDR3 region. TCRdb analysed the multiplex PCR reads with MiXCR anew, one entry per CDR3 protein. Here the sample spans some 140,000 distinct CDR3 sequences, about 20% being singletons. Sequences were obtained from blood. These receptors were collected from a woman in her forties or fifties with Graves' hyperthyroidism that later progressed to Graves' ophthalmopathy.

This chain uses TRBV20-1 with TRBJ1-2; 8 bases map to TRBD1. The CDR3 spans 15 residues. The germline V gene has CDR1 DFQATT and CDR2 SNEGSKA (reference sequence). V trimming: 5 bases; J trimming: 8 bases; junction bases outside the gene matches: 16. The CDR3 is CSARSGQGGAGGYTF. CDR3 DNA sequence: TGCAGTGCTCGATCCGGACAGGGAGGAGCCGGCGGCTACACCTTC.

This clonotype was detected a few times. The DNA of the CDR3 is TGCAGCGGGGGACAGAACACCGGGGAGCTGTTTTTT. Its protein is CSGGQNTGELFF. This rearrangement joins TRBV29-1 to TRBJ2-2; D is possibly TRBD1 (6 bases). CDR1 and CDR2 (germline): SQVTM, ANQGSEA. The CDR3 sequence is 12 residues long. V lost 7 bases and J 1 base, leaving 7 bases between the germline ends.

The sample holds many counts of this clonotype. The chain uses TRBV12-3 or TRBV12-4 and TRBJ2-7; 11 positions agree with TRBD2. The CDR3 contains 13 residues. The CDR3 region is CATSGSSSYEQYF. The CDR3 bases are TGTGCAACTAGCGGGAGCTCCTCCTACGAGCAGTACTTC.

This chain's CDR3 is CATSTRARNTIYF. Written as DNA, the CDR3 is TGTGCCACCAGCACCAGGGCACGAAACACCATATATTTT. The rearrangement uses TRBV15 and TRBJ1-3; possibly TRBD1 for D (5 bases). V lost 4 bases, J lost 5 bases, and 9 bases lay in between. Germline loops: CDR1 LNHNV, CDR2 YYDKDF (reference sequence). CDR3 size: 13 residues.

This clonotype was seen at least ten times. The J gene is TRBJ1-3, the V gene TRBV18; D gene uncertain. Between the trimmed V and J ends, which lost 3 bases and 0 bases, there was a span of 6 bases. CDR3 size: 14 residues. Germline values: CDR1 KGHSH, CDR2 LQKENI. CDR3 amino acids: CASSPQPSGNTIYF. CDR3 sequence (DNA): TGTGCCAGCTCACCTCAACCCTCTGGAAACACCATATATTTT.

This clonotype was seen repeatedly, ten times or more. This chain joins TRBV20-1 and TRBJ2-5; unclear D gene. V dropped 3 bases and J dropped 5 bases, with 7 bases sitting between them. Per germline, CDR1 DFQATT and CDR2 SNEGSKA (reference sequence). CDR3 length: 11 residues. The CDR3 bases are TGCAGTGCTAGCCAGGCGGAGACCCAGTACTTC. It translates to CSASQAETQYF.

This clonotype was seen many times. The chain uses TRBV30 and TRBJ2-1; TRBD2 matches at 14 bases. Germline values: CDR1 GTSNPN, CDR2 SVGIG (reference sequence). The CDR3 sequence is 18 residues long. The ends lost 3 bases at V and 3 bases at J; junction bases unmatched: 10. CDR3 nucleotides: TGTGCCTGGAGCGACGGGACTAGCGGGAGCCCCGACTACAATGAGCAGTTCTTC. Protein sequence: CAWSDGTSGSPDYNEQFF.

This clonotype was recorded at least ten times. V is TRBV28 and J is TRBJ1-5; 9 nucleotides agree with TRBD1. Germline V gives CDR1 MDHEN, CDR2 SYDVKM. The J segment lost 2 bases and the V segment lost 5 bases, leaving 7 bases of the junction unmatched. This CDR3 spans 16 amino acids. CDR3 DNA: TGTGCCAGCAGTCCCGGGACAGGGAGGCGCAATCAGCCCCAGCATTTT. Its translation is CASSPGTGRRNQPQHF. Filled out from reference TRBV28 and TRBJ1-5, the complete variable domain reads DVKVTQSSRYLVKRTGEKVFLECVQDMDHENMFWYRQDPGLGLRLIYFSYDVKMKEKGDIPEGYSVSREKKERFSLILESASTNQTSMYLCASSPGTGRRNQPQHFGDGTRLSIL.

In its sample, this clonotype was seen a few times. A read error may account for a junction end that differs from germline. The V gene is TRBV6-1, the J gene TRBJ2-2, with 9 bases aligning to TRBD2. Per germline, CDR1 MNHNS and CDR2 SASEGT. The CDR3 loop spans 16 amino acids. The CDR3 is CAGSPLLAGTTGELFF. CDR3 DNA sequence: TGTGCCGGCAGTCCCCTCCTAGCGGGGACTACCGGGGAGCTGTTTTTT.

There are many counts of this clonotype. V is TRBV24-1 and J is TRBJ2-5; 10 positions agree with TRBD2. This CDR3 has 14 residues. Unmatched junction bases numbered 5, after V lost 7 bases and J lost 4 bases. Germline assignment: CDR1 KGHDR and CDR2 SFDVKD. The CDR3 sequence: CATRQAGGSETQYF. DNA of the CDR3: TGTGCCACCAGACAAGCGGGAGGGTCAGAGACCCAGTACTTC.

The chain couples TRBV19 to TRBJ1-1, with D possibly TRBD1 on 6 matching bases. Germline V CDR1 and CDR2: LNHDA, SQIVND (reference sequence). This CDR3 comprises 15 residues. V was pared by 7 bases and J by 0 bases, with 15 bases between. CDR3 sequence: CASTPRDKVNTEAFF. CDR3 DNA sequence: TGTGCCAGTACTCCCAGGGACAAGGTGAACACTGAAGCTTTCTTT.

There are many counts of this clonotype. The chain has TRBV2 and TRBJ1-1; no clear D gene. The germline V and J ends were trimmed by 8 bases and 2 bases, with 12 bases remaining between them. The CDR3 contains 13 residues. Germline-derived CDR1 and CDR2 are SNHLY and FYNNEI. The CDR3 DNA is TGTGCCAGCTCCACAGAGATTAACACTGAAGCTTTCTTT. It specifies CASSTEINTEAFF. Together with reference TRBV2 and TRBJ1-1, the CDR3 gives the full variable domain: EPEVTQTPSHQVTQMGQEVILRCVPISNHLYFYWYRQILGQKVEFLVSFYNNEISEKSEIFDDQFSVERPDGSNFTLKIRSTKLEDSAMYFCASSTEINTEAFFGQGTRLTVV.

In its sample, this clonotype was seen many times. The gene calls are TRBV7-9 and TRBJ2-7, with 11 bases matching TRBD1. In germline, CDR1 is SEHNR, CDR2 FQNEAQ (reference sequence). This CDR3 spans 15 amino acids. The V gene end was trimmed by 4 bases and the J gene end by 3 bases; junction bases not matched to a gene: 5. The CDR3 region has the DNA TGTGCCAGCAGCTCCCGGGGACAGGGGGGCTACGAGCAGTACTTC. Amino acid sequence: CASSSRGQGGYEQYF.

This clonotype occurred many times. This chain uses TRBV28 with TRBJ1-2, with unresolved D. CDR1 and CDR2 from the germline V gene are MDHEN and SYDVKM. CDR3 length: 12 amino acids. V gave up 2 bases and J gave up 8 bases, with 9 bases separating them. The CDR3 sequence is CASSLGWGGYTF. In DNA, the CDR3 is TGTGCCAGCAGTTTAGGGTGGGGAGGCTACACCTTC.

This chain joins TRBV27 and TRBJ2-4, with D possibly called TRBD1 or TRBD2 (6 bases each). V was cut by 0 bases and J by 0 bases, with 18 bases left in between. This CDR3 has 19 amino acids. Germline V gene lookup returns CDR1 MNHEY and CDR2 SMNVEV (reference sequence). CDR3 loop: CASSLSTAAGHPAKNIQYF. CDR3 coding DNA: TGTGCCAGCAGTTTATCGACAGCTGCGGGACACCCAGCCAAAAACATTCAGTACTTC.

A remark on this clonotype: Germline and junction disagree at one end, which may indicate a read error. The chain couples TRBV7-9 to TRBJ2-5; D not certain. CDR1 SEHNR and CDR2 FQNEAQ come from the germline V gene (reference sequence). This CDR3 comprises 16 residues. CDR3 sequence: CASSLLSTGYQETQCF. The CDR3 DNA reads as TGTGCCAGCAGCTTACTGAGTACCGGTTACCAAGAGACCCAGTGCTTC.

This clonotype was counted a single time. The rearrangement uses TRBV27 and TRBJ1-5; a weak D match, TRBD1 (5 bases). The V end was cut by 3 bases, the J end by 4 bases, with 10 bases between. The CDR3 is 14 residues long. Germline loops: CDR1 MNHEY, CDR2 SMNVEV (reference sequence). Here the CDR3 reads CASSFRQGNQPQHF. The DNA for the CDR3 is TGTGCCAGCAGTTTTAGGCAGGGTAATCAGCCCCAGCATTTT.

At least ten counts were recorded for this clonotype. V and J are TRBV7-2 and TRBJ2-3; TRBD2 agrees at 13 bases. Looked up from germline, CDR1 is SGHTA and CDR2 is FQGNSA. J lost 4 bases, V lost 5 bases, and 9 bases had no gene match. The CDR3 sequence is 17 residues long. CDR3 sequence reads: CASSRRTSGSPPDTQYF. In nucleotides, the CDR3 is TGTGCCAGCAGCCGACGGACTAGCGGGAGTCCGCCAGATACGCAGTATTTT.

This clonotype was seen ten or more times. J is TRBJ2-1 and V is TRBV3-1, with TRBD2 identical over 9 bases. V lost 0 bases to trimming and J lost 5 bases; unmatched junction nucleotides: 5. From germline, CDR1 is LGHDT and CDR2 YNNKEL (reference sequence). The CDR3 has 16 amino acids. CDR3 DNA: TGTGCCAGCAGCCAAGAGGCGGGGGGGAACAACAATGAGCAGTTCTTC. Translating gives CASSQEAGGNNNEQFF.

This clonotype was counted ten times or more. The V and J genes are TRBV20-1 and TRBJ2-5; tentative D call: TRBD1 (6 bases). V dropped 6 bases and J dropped 2 bases, with 16 bases sitting between them. The CDR3 runs to 14 residues. CDR1 and CDR2 from the germline V gene are DFQATT and SNEGSKA (reference sequence). CDR3 bases: TGCAGTGCCACGTTGGACAGCCATCAAGAGACCCAGTACTTC. This codes for CSATLDSHQETQYF.

The chain is built from TRBV28 and TRBJ2-1, with TRBD2 matching over 8 bases. The V gene end was trimmed by 4 bases and the J gene end by 7 bases; junction bases not matched to a gene: 6. CDR1 is MDHEN and CDR2 is SYDVKM in the germline V gene. The CDR3 is made up of 14 amino acids. The CDR3 nucleotides are TGTGCCAGCAGTTCCAGCGGGAGTGTAAATGAGCAGTTCTTC. Its translation: CASSSSGSVNEQFF.

This clonotype was observed at least ten times. The chain is built from TRBV11-2 and TRBJ2-7; D not certain. Germline V gene sequence: CDR1 SGHAT, CDR2 FQNNGV. V dropped 7 bases and J dropped 3 bases, with 13 bases sitting between them. The CDR3 totals 13 residues. CDR3 sequence (DNA): TGTGCCAGCACCCCCCCGGCGGACTACGAGCAGTACTTC. This sequence encodes CASTPPADYEQYF. Complete variable domain (other parts from reference TRBV11-2 and TRBJ2-7): EAGVAQSPRYKIIEKRQSVAFWCNPISGHATLYWYQQILGQGPKLLIQFQNNGVVDDSQLPKDRFSAERLKGVDSTLKIQPAKLEDSAVYLCASTPPADYEQYFGPGTRLTVT.

The rearrangement joins TRBV20-1 to TRBJ2-6, with TRBD2 as a possible D gene (6 bases). V lost 0 bases, J lost 0 bases, and 6 bases lay in between. CDR1 and CDR2 from the germline V gene are DFQATT and SNEGSKA (reference sequence). CDR3 length: 15 amino acids. The CDR3 loop is CSARDGSSGANVLTF. DNA of the CDR3: TGCAGTGCTAGAGACGGGAGCTCTGGGGCCAACGTCCTGACTTTC.

This chain links TRBV19 with TRBJ2-7; D may match TRBD1 or TRBD2 (5 bases each). Trimming pared 3 bases from V and 3 bases from J, leaving 12 bases between. The germline V gene encodes CDR1 LNHDA and CDR2 SQIVND (reference sequence). The CDR3 sequence is 14 residues long. CDR3 sequence (DNA): TGTGCCAGTAGTATTTGGGGGACCAACTACGAGCAGTACTTC. Protein: CASSIWGTNYEQYF.

This clonotype has a count of ten or more. The CDR3 reads CASSLGAGGPTDTQYF. CDR3 nucleotide sequence: TGTGCCAGCAGCTTGGGAGCGGGAGGGCCCACAGATACGCAGTATTTT. The V and J genes are TRBV11-2 and TRBJ2-3, with TRBD2 matching over 10 bases. Germline CDR1 reads SGHAT; CDR2 reads FQNNGV. CDR3 length: 16 amino acids. V lost 3 bases, J lost 2 bases, and 5 bases stayed unmatched.

V usage is TRBV9 and J usage is TRBJ2-3, with TRBD2 matching over 11 bases. Trimming removed 4 bases from V and 0 bases from J; junction bases left unmatched: 10. Germline CDR1 and CDR2: SGDLS and YYNGEE. The CDR3 has 18 residues. The CDR3 reads CASSTGRTSGLSTDTQYF. The CDR3 DNA reads TGTGCCAGCAGCACAGGGCGGACTAGCGGGCTGAGCACAGATACGCAGTATTTT.

At least ten counts were recorded for this clonotype. The chain joins TRBV7-8 to TRBJ2-3; TRBD2 is a possible D gene (5 bases). Looked up from germline, CDR1 is SGHVS and CDR2 is FQNEAQ. CDR3 length: 15 amino acids. V was cut by 4 bases and J by 5 bases, with 16 bases left in between. The CDR3 bases are TGTGCCAGCAGCTCCGACGGTCGGGCGGGAGATACGCAGTATTTT. Protein: CASSSDGRAGDTQYF. The entire variable domain, with the rest obtained from reference TRBV7-8 and TRBJ2-3, is as follows: GAGVSQSPRYKVAKRGQDVALRCDPISGHVSLFWYQQALGQGPEFLTYFQNEAQLDKSGLPSDRFFAERPEGSVSTLKIQRTQQEDSAVYLCASSSDGRAGDTQYFGPGTRLTVL.

This clonotype occurred a few times. The chain couples TRBV3-1 to TRBJ2-1, with 14 nucleotides matching TRBD2. Trimming at V came to 4 bases and at J to 10 bases, leaving 0 bases not matched to a gene. From germline, CDR1 is LGHDT and CDR2 YNNKEL (reference sequence). The CDR3 is 13 amino acids. In DNA form, the CDR3 reads TGTGCCAGCAGCCGGACTAGCGGGAGGGAGCAGTTCTTC. Translating gives CASSRTSGREQFF.